The 15 T cell receptor beta chains reported below all come from one sample, sequenced in a study of blood T cell repertoires in COVID-19 (dated by TCRdb to about 2020). Libraries came from the immunoSEQ multiplex PCR assay. TCRdb re-hosts the immuneACCESS table, in-frame sequences only. Its copies lack some clones; in the studies checked, an unresolved V gene accounts for under half of them, and the cause for the rest is not known. Across this sample there are hundreds of thousands of clones, with about 91% seen only once. The biggest ten clones account for 8% to 10% of the sample. The sample consisted of PBMCs or T cells enriched from blood (not recorded which). The receptors originated from a woman between 35 and 50 years old who had recovered from COVID-19.

The V and J genes are TRBV29-1 and TRBJ1-2, with D possibly matching TRBD1 (6 bases). This CDR3 region has 13 residues. V was trimmed by 5 bases and J by 6 bases, leaving 16 bases between them. Per the germline V gene, CDR1 is SQVTM and CDR2 is ANQGSEA. The CDR3 sequence is CSVQGYPGDGYTF. The CDR3 DNA is TGCAGCGTTCAGGGGTACCCGGGCGATGGCTACACCTTC.

This chain uses TRBV5-1 with TRBJ1-1, with a possible D match to TRBD1 (6 bases). The V and J ends lost 3 bases and 0 bases respectively, with 18 bases between them. The CDR3 contains 17 residues. Germline CDR1 is SGHRS and CDR2 is YFSETQ. The CDR3 sequence: CASSWGRATVLNTEAFF. CDR3 coding DNA: TGCGCCAGCAGCTGGGGGCGGGCGACAGTCCTGAACACTGAAGCTTTCTTT.

The V gene is TRBV4-1, the J gene TRBJ2-7; D not resolved. This CDR3 contains 15 residues. The germline V gene has CDR1 MGHRA and CDR2 YSYEKL. Trimming took off 4 bases at V and 0 bases at J, with 13 bases between the two ends. CDR3: CASSRGTASSYEQYF. DNA for the CDR3: TGCGCCAGCAGCCGAGGTACTGCGAGCTCCTACGAGCAGTACTTC.

This chain links TRBV7-9 with TRBJ2-1; 8 bases map to TRBD2. Germline V gene sequence: CDR1 SEHNR, CDR2 FQNEAQ (reference sequence). The CDR3 spans 15 residues. V dropped 5 bases and J dropped 1; count of bases not matched to a gene: 4. CDR3 in amino acids: CASSGSGGSYNEQFF. CDR3 DNA: TGTGCCAGCAGCGGGAGCGGGGGTTCCTACAATGAGCAGTTCTTC.

V and J are TRBV15 and TRBJ2-7, with D tentatively TRBD2 (5 bases). Germline loops: CDR1 LNHNV, CDR2 YYDKDF (reference sequence). Between the trimmed V and J ends, which lost 0 bases and 0 bases, there was a span of 12 bases. The CDR3 is 16 residues long. In DNA, the CDR3 is TGTGCCACCAGCAGAGATCTTCTGGGAGTCTCCTACGAGCAGTACTTC. Translated: CATSRDLLGVSYEQYF.

The chain recombines TRBV7-2 with TRBJ1-5; D possibly corresponds to TRBD1 (5 bases). The length of the CDR3 is 13 residues. The V and J ends lost 3 bases and 9 bases respectively, with 12 bases between them. Germline-derived CDR1 and CDR2 are SGHTA and FQGNSA. This CDR3 is CASSLGGPRPQHF. In DNA, the CDR3 is TGTGCCAGCAGCTTGGGGGGACCCCGGCCCCAGCATTTT.

The chain links TRBV19 to TRBJ1-1; D gene uncertain. This CDR3 has 14 residues. The germline V gene has CDR1 LNHDA and CDR2 SQIVND (reference sequence). V was pared by 3 bases and J by 4 bases, with 12 bases between. The CDR3 bases are TGTGCCAGTAGTATCGGGATCCTGAGCACTGAAGCTTTCTTT. It yields the protein CASSIGILSTEAFF.

The chain recombines TRBV29-1 with TRBJ2-2, with 14 bases lining up with TRBD2. Germline CDR1 is SQVTM and CDR2 is ANQGSEA. This CDR3 has 16 residues. The trim removed 2 bases at V and 6 bases at J, leaving 5 bases unmatched. CDR3 region: CSVEPGLAGGPGELFF. CDR3 nucleotide sequence: TGCAGCGTTGAACCCGGACTAGCGGGAGGACCCGGGGAGCTGTTTTTT.

The V gene is TRBV3-1 (or the pseudogene TRBV3-2), the J gene TRBJ2-1; D may be TRBD2 (6 bases). Germline V gene sequence: CDR1 LGHDT, CDR2 YNNKEL (reference sequence). V shed 4 bases and J shed 0 bases, with 16 bases lying between them. The CDR3 is 17 residues long. The CDR3 region is CASSRRWGGVSYNEQFF. The CDR3 region has the DNA TGTGCCAGCAGCCGCCGTTGGGGCGGGGTCTCCTACAATGAGCAGTTCTTC.

The V gene is TRBV7-9, the J gene TRBJ1-2, with D unresolved. Germline V gene data show CDR1 as SEHNR and CDR2 as FQNEAQ (reference sequence). Between the trimmed V and J ends, which lost 5 bases and 8 bases, there was a span of 15 bases. The CDR3 extends over 13 amino acids. The CDR3 region is CASSDIRGGGYTF. CDR3 DNA: TGTGCCAGCAGCGATATCCGGGGTGGAGGCTACACCTTC.

This clone was counted between two and nine times. This chain uses TRBV27 with TRBJ1-2, with 8 bases aligning to TRBD1. The germline CDR1 and CDR2 sequences are MNHEY and SMNVEV (reference sequence). Unmatched junction bases numbered 4, after V lost 6 bases and J lost 4 bases. This CDR3 contains 13 residues. The CDR3 sequence is CASRPGTGYGYTF. Written as DNA, the CDR3 is TGTGCCAGCAGACCTGGGACAGGCTATGGCTACACCTTC.

The chain employs TRBV19 and TRBJ2-7; 7 bases agree with TRBD1. Germline V lookup: CDR1 LNHDA, CDR2 SQIVND (reference sequence). The CDR3 is 17 amino acids. Unmatched junction bases numbered 13, after V lost 1 base and J lost 4 bases. This chain's CDR3 is CASSIAYLSGGSYEQYF. The CDR3 DNA is TGTGCCAGTAGTATAGCCTACCTGTCAGGGGGTAGTTACGAGCAGTACTTC. Looking up the rest from reference TRBV19 and TRBJ2-7 gives the full variable domain: DGGITQSPKYLFRKEGQNVTLSCEQNLNHDAMYWYRQDPGQGLRLIYYSQIVNDFQKGDIAEGYSVSREKKESFPLTVTSAQKNPTAFYLCASSIAYLSGGSYEQYFGPGTRLTVT.

The chain uses TRBV19 and TRBJ2-1, with D possibly being TRBD1 (5 bases). The CDR3 length is 14 residues. The V gene lost 5 bases and the J gene lost 7 bases, with 15 bases spanning the gap. Germline lookup yields CDR1 LNHDA and CDR2 SQIVND (reference sequence). As DNA, the CDR3 is TGTGCCAGTAGTTGGGGCGGAGCGAATAATGAGCAGTTCTTC. Translated, it gives CASSWGGANNEQFF. The full variable domain, with the rest looked up from reference TRBV19 and TRBJ2-1, is DGGITQSPKYLFRKEGQNVTLSCEQNLNHDAMYWYRQDPGQGLRLIYYSQIVNDFQKGDIAEGYSVSREKKESFPLTVTSAQKNPTAFYLCASSWGGANNEQFFGPGTRLTVL.

The chain links TRBV19 to TRBJ2-5; D unclear. From germline, CDR1 is LNHDA and CDR2 SQIVND (reference sequence). This CDR3 is 13 amino acids long. The V and J ends lost 7 bases and 2 bases respectively, with 11 bases between them. The CDR3 bases are TGTGCCAGTACCAATCTAGGTCAAGAGACCCAGTACTTC. This translates into CASTNLGQETQYF.

V gene TRBV4-3 combines with J gene TRBJ2-6; D gene uncertain. The V and J ends lost 0 bases and 0 bases respectively, with 9 bases between them. This CDR3 has 17 residues. Germline CDR1 is LGHNA and CDR2 is YSLEER. The chain's CDR3 is CASSQDFGVSGANVLTF. The CDR3, as DNA: TGCGCCAGCAGCCAAGATTTCGGTGTCTCTGGGGCCAACGTCCTGACTTTC.